Reported below is one TCR beta chain. Germline V lookup: CDR1 MDHEN, CDR2 SYDVKM. The CDR3 spans 14 residues. Trimming pared 7 bases from V and 1 base from J, leaving 14 bases between. These data originate in a study of shared clonotypes between healthy human individuals. Whole-study context: The people who gave samples were a couple of women and three men aged 18 to 49.

It was roughly 200 ng DNA, about 30,000 T cell genomes, that sorted-subset replicate PCRs used. Sequencing used immunoSEQ multiplex PCR; TCRdb keeps in-frame clones, though not all of them. The sample yields about 2.4 million clones, more than 80% seen once. This clonotype was obtained from a man between 18 and 35 years old in good health. The chain joins TRBV28 to TRBJ2-7; TRBD1 is a possible D gene (6 bases). Source material: naive CD4+ T cells sorted from blood. Subset of the sample: CD45RA+ positively selected. For the CDR3, the DNA is TGTGCCAGCACCTCCGGGACAAAGTCCTACGAGCAGTACTTC. This sequence encodes CASTSGTKSYEQYF. The full variable domain, with the rest looked up from reference TRBV28 and TRBJ2-7, is DVKVTQSSRYLVKRTGEKVFLECVQDMDHENMFWYRQDPGLGLRLIYFSYDVKMKEKGDIPEGYSVSREKKERFSLILESASTNQTSMYLCASTSGTKSYEQYFGPGTRLTVT.